This record covers a single TCR beta chain. What it binds is unknown. This entry is derived from a study of CD4 T cells in relation to SARS-CoV-2 and coronaviruses. Background on the study: TCR beta CDR3s were sequenced after roughly eleven-day antigen culture of PBMCs.

For 10 days, 10^5 sorted CD4+ cells grew with T cell-depleted PBMCs and CEF. The method was immunoSEQ multiplex PCR; TCRdb's version includes in-frame clones alone and lacks a portion of them. The sample includes approximately 41,000 clones, approximately 84% seen only once; the top ten take 1% to 1.5%. Specimen: naive CD4+ T cells from PBMCs, cultured in vitro. The sample's subset: naive CD4+ T cells isolated by negative enrichment. This clonotype was sampled from an adult with COVID-19.

CDR3 coding DNA: TGTGCCAGCAGCCAAGGCCAGCGTTGGTCCTACAATGAGCAGTTCTTC. The encoded protein is CASSQGQRWSYNEQFF. The genes are TRBV14 and TRBJ2-1; D not resolved. The germline V gene has CDR1 SGHDN and CDR2 FVKESK. V lost 1 base and J lost 1, with 11 bases in between. This CDR3 contains 16 residues.